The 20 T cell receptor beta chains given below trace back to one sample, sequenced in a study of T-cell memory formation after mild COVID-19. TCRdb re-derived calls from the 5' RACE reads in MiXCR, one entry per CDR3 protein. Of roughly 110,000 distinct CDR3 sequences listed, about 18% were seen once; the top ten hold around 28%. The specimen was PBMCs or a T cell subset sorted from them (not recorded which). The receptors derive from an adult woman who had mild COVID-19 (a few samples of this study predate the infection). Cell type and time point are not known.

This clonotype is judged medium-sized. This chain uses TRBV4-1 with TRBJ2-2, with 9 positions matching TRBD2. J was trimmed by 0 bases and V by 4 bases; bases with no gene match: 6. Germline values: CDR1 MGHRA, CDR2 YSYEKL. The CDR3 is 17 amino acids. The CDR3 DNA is TGCGCCAGCAGCCTCCTCGGACTAGCGTCGAACACCGGGGAGCTGTTTTTT. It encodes CASSLLGLASNTGELFF.

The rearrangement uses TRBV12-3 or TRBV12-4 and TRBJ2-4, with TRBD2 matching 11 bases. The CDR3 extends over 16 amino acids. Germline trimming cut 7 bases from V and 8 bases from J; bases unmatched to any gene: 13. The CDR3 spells CASTQGLAGGEDIQYF. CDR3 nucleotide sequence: TGTGCCAGCACCCAGGGTTTAGCGGGAGGGGAGGACATTCAGTACTTC.

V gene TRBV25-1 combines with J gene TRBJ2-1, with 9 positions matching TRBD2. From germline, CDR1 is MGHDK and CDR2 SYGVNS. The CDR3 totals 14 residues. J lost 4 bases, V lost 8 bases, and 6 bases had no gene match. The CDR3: CASRLAASYNEQFF. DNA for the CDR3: TGTGCCAGCCGACTAGCGGCCTCTTACAATGAGCAGTTCTTC. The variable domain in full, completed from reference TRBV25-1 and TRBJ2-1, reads EADIYQTPRYLVIGTGKKITLECSQTMGHDKMYWYQQDPGMELHLIHYSYGVNSTEKGDLSSESTVSRIRTEHFPLTLESARPSHTSQYLCASRLAASYNEQFFGPGTRLTVL.

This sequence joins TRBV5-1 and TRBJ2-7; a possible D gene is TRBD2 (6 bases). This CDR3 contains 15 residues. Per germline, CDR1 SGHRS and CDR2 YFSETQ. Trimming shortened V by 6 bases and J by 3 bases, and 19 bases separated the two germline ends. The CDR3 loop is CASTPGDSSGYEQYF. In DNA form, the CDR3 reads TGCGCCAGCACCCCCGGGGACTCGTCGGGCTACGAGCAGTACTTC.

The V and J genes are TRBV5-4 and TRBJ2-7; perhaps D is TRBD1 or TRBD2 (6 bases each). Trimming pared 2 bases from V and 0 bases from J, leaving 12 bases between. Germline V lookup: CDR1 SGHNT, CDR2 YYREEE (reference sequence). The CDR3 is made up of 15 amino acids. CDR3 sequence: CASSFEGGVSYEQYF. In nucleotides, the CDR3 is TGTGCCAGCAGCTTCGAGGGGGGCGTCTCCTACGAGCAGTACTTC.

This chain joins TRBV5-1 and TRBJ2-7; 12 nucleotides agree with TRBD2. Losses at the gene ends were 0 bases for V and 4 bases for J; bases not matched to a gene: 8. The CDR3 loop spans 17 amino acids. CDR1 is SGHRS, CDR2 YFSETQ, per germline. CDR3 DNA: TGCGCCAGCAGCTTGGGACTAGCGGGGGCCTTGATTTACGAGCAGTACTTC. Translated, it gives CASSLGLAGALIYEQYF.

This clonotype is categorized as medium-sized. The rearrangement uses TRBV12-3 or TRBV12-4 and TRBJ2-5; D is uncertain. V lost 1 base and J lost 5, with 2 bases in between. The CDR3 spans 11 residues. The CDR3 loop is CASSLGETQYF. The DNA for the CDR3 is TGTGCCAGCAGTTTAGGCGAGACCCAGTACTTC.

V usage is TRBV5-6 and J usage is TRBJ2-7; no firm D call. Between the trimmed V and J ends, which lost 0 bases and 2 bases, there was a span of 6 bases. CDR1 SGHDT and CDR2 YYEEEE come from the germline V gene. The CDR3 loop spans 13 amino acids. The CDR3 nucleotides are TGTGCCAGCAGCTTGGGCGTTCCCTACGAGCAGTACTTC. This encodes CASSLGVPYEQYF.

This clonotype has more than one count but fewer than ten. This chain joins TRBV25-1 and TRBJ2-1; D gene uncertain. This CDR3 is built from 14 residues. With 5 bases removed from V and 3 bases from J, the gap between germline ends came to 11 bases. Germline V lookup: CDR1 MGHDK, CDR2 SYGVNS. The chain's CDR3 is CASSQSDFYNEQFF. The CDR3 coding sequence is TGTGCCAGCAGTCAGTCCGACTTCTACAATGAGCAGTTCTTC.

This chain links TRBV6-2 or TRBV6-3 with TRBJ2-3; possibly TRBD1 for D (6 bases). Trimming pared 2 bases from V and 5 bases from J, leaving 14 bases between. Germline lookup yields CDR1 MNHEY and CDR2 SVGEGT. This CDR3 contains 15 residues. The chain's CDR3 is CASSYPFSRGDTQYF. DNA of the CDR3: TGTGCCAGCAGTTACCCATTCTCCAGGGGAGATACGCAGTATTTT.

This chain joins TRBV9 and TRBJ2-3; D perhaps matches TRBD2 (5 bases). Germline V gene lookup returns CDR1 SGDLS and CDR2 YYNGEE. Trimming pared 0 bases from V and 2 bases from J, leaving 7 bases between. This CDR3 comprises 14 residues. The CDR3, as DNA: TGTGCCAGCAGCGTAGAGGACTCCACAGATACGCAGTATTTT. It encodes CASSVEDSTDTQYF.

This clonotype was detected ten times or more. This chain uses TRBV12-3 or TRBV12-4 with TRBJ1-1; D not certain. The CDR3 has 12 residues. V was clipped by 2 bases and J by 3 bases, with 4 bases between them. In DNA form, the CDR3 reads TGTGCCAGCAGTTTAAAAGACACTGAAGCTTTCTTT. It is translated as CASSLKDTEAFF.

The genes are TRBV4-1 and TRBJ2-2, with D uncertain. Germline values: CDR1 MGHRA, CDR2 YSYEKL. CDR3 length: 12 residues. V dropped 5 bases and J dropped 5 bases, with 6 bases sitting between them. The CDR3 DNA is TGCGCCAGCAGCATGCAGACCGGGGAGCTGTTTTTT. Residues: CASSMQTGELFF.

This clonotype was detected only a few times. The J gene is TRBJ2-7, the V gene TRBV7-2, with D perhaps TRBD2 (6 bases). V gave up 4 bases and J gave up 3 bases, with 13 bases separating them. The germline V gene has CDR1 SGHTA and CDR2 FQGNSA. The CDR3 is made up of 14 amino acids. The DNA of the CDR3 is TGTGCCAGCAGCTGGCGGGGTCCCGTCTACGAGCAGTACTTC. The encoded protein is CASSWRGPVYEQYF.

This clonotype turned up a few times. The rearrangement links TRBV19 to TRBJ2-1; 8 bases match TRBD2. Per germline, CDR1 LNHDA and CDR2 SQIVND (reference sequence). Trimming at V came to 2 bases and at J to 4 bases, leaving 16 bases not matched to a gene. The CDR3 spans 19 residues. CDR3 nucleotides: TGTGCCAGTAGTATATGGGTGAATGGCGGGAGGCCCAAATACAATGAGCAGTTCTTC. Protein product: CASSIWVNGGRPKYNEQFF.

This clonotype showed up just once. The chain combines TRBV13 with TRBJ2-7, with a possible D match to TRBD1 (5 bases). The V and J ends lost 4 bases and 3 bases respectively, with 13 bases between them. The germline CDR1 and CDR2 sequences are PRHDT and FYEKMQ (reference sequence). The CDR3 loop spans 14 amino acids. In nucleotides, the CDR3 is TGTGCCAGCAGCTCGTCTGGACACCTCTACGAGCAGTACTTC. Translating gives CASSSSGHLYEQYF.

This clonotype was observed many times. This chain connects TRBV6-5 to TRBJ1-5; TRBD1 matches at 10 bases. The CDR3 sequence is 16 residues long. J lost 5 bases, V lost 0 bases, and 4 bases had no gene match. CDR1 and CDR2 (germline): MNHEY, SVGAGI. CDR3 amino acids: CASSYSGQGFDQPQHF. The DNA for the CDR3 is TGTGCCAGCAGTTACTCGGGACAGGGGTTTGATCAGCCCCAGCATTTT.

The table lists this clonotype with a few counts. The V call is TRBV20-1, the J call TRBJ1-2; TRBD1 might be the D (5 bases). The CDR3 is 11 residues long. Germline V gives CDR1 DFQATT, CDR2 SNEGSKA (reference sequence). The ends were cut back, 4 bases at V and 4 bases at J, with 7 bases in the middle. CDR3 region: CSATTGYGYTF. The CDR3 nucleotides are TGCAGTGCTACCACAGGCTATGGCTACACCTTC.

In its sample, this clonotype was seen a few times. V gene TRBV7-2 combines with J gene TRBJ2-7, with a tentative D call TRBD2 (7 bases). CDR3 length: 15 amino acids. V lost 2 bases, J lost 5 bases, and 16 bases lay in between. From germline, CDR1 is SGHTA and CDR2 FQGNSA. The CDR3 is CASSLPGRGGDEQYF. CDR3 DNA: TGTGCCAGCAGCTTACCGGGTAGGGGGGGCGACGAGCAGTACTTC.

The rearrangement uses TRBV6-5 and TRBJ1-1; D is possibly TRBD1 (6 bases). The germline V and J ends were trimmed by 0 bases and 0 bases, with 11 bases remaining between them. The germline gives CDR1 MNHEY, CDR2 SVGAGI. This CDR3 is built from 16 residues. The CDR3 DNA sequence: TGTGCCAGCAGTTACTCGGGGACATCAATGAACACTGAAGCTTTCTTT. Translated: CASSYSGTSMNTEAFF.